The clone carrying this T cell receptor beta chain was seen at least ten times. Between roughly 17 and 31 mg of unsorted bulk tissue served as the source from which RNA and DNA were co-extracted. V was pared by 5 bases and J by 6 bases, with 19 bases between. CDR1 GTSNPN and CDR2 SVGIG come from the germline V gene (reference sequence). This CDR3 region has 15 residues. The data are from a study of tumor-infiltrating lymphocytes in primary liver carcinoma. The input was 500 ng total RNA; TCR beta cDNA was made from it with a constant-region primer. Researchers made the TCR beta libraries by running three nested multiplex PCR rounds with slightly modified ARM-PCR. The first two PCR rounds used TRBV1-TRBV30 primers with a Cbeta primer, roughly 10 cycles each. MiXCR, run by TCRdb on the multiplex PCR reads, gives a single entry per CDR3 protein. Found here are approximately 74,000 distinct CDR3 sequences, over 55% of them singletons; the top ten hold roughly an eighth.

The sequence was collected from a woman aged 60-70 years with primary liver carcinoma and hepatitis B virus infection. The chain carries TRBV30 and TRBJ2-2; possibly TRBD1 for D (6 bases). Sequenced material: liver tumor tissue from sampling region 4. Subset indicated: tumor region T4, right-lateral pole. CDR3 loop: CAWDRLGASSGELFF. CDR3 bases: TGTGCCTGGGACCGTCTGGGGGCGAGTTCCGGGGAGCTGTTTTTT.